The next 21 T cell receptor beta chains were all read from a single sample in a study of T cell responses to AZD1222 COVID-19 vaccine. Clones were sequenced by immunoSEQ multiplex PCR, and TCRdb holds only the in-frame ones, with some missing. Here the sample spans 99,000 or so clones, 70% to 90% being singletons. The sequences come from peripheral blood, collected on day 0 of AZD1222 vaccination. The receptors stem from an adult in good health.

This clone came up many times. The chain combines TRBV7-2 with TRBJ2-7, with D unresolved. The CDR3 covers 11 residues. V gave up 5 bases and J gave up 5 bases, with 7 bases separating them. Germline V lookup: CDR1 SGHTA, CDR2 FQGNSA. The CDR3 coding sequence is TGTGCCAGCAGCATACAGAACGAGCAGTACTTC. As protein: CASSIQNEQYF.

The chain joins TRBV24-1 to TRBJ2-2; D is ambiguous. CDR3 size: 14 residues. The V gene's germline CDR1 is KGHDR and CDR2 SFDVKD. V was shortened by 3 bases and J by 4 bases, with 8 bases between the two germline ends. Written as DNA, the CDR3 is TGTGCCACCAGTGATGTCAGAGCCACCGGGGAGCTGTTTTTT. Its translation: CATSDVRATGELFF.

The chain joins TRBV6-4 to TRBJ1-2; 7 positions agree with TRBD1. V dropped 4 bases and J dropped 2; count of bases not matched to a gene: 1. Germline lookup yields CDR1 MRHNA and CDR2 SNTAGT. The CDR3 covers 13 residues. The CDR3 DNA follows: TGTGCCAGCAGTGCGGGACAGAACTATGGCTACACCTTC. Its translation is CASSAGQNYGYTF.

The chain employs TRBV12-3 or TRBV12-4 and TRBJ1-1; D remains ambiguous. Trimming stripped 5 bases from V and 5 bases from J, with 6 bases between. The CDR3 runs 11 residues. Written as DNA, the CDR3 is TGTGCCAGCAGTGGACTTACTGAAGCTTTCTTT. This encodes CASSGLTEAFF.

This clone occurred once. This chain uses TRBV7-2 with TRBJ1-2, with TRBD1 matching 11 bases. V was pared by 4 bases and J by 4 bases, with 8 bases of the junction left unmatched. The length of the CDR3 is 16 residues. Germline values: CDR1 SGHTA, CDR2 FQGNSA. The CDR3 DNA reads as TGTGCCAGCAGCTCTGGACAGGGGGCGGTAAGCTATGGCTACACCTTC. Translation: CASSSGQGAVSYGYTF.

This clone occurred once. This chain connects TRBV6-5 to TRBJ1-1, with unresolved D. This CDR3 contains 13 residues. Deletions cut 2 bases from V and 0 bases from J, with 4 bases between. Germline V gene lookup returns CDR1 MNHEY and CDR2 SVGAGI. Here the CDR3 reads CASSYTVNTEAFF. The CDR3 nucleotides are TGTGCCAGCAGTTACACGGTGAACACTGAAGCTTTCTTT.

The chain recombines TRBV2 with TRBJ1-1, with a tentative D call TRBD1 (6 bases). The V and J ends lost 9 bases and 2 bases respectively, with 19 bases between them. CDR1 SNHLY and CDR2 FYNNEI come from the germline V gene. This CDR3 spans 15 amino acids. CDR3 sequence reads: CASRQDYLPNTEAFF. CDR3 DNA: TGTGCCAGTCGACAGGATTACTTACCTAACACTGAAGCTTTCTTT.

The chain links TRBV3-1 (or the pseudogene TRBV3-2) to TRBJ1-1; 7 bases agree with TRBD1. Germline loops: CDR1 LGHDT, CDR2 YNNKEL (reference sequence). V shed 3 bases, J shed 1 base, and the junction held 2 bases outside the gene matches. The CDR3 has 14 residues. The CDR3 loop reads CASSHWTGNTEAFF. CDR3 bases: TGTGCCAGCAGCCACTGGACAGGGAACACTGAAGCTTTCTTT.

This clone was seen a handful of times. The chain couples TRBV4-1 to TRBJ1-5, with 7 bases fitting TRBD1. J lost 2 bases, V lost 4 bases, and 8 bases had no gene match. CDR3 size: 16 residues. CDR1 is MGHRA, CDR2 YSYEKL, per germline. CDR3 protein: CASSRSGQLGNQPQHF. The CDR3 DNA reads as TGCGCCAGCAGCCGTTCGGGACAGTTAGGCAATCAGCCCCAGCATTTT.

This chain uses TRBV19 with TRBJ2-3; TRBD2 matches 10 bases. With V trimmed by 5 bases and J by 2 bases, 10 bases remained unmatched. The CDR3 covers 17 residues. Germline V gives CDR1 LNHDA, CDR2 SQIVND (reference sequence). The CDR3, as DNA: TGTGCCAGTAGTGCCCTAGGACTAGCGGCTTCCACAGATACGCAGTATTTT. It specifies CASSALGLAASTDTQYF.

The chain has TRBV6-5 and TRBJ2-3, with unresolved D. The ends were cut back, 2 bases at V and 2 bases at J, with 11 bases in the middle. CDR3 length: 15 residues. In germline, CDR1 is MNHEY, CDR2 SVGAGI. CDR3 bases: TGTGCCAGCAGTTACCGGAACCCCATCACAGATACGCAGTATTTT. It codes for CASSYRNPITDTQYF.

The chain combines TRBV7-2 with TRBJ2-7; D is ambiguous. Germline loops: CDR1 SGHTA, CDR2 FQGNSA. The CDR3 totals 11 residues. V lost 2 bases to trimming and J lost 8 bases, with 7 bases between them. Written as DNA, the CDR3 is TGTGCCAGCAGCTTAAGTGGACAGCAGTACTTC. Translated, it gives CASSLSGQQYF.

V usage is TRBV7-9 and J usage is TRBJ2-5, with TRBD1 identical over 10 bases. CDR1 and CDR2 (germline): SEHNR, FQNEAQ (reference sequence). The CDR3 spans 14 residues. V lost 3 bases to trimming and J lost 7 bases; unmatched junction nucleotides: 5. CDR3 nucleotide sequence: TGTGCCAGCAGCTTCGGGACAGGGGATGGGACCCAGTACTTC. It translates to CASSFGTGDGTQYF.

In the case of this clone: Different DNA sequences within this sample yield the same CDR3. The CDR3 DNA is TGTGCCAGCAGTTACTCAACAGGGGGCCGGACTGAAGCTTTCTTT. Translating it yields CASSYSTGGRTEAFF. V gene TRBV6-5 combines with J gene TRBJ1-1, with TRBD1 matching 9 bases. The V and J ends lost 0 bases and 5 bases, in that order; junction bases with no gene match: 4. The V gene's germline CDR1 is MNHEY and CDR2 SVGAGI. The CDR3 spans 15 residues.

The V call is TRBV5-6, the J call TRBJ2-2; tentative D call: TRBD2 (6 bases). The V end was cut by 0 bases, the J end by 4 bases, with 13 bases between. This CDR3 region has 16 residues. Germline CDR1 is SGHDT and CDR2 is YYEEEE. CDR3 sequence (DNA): TGTGCCAGCAGCTTGGGCGGTAGCGGATTCACCGGGGAGCTGTTTTTT. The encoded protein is CASSLGGSGFTGELFF.

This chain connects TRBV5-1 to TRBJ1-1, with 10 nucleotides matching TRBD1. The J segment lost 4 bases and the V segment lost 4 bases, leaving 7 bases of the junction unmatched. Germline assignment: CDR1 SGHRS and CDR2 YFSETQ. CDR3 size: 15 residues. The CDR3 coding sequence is TGCGCCAGCAGCGAGACAGGGGGCAGTTCCACTGAAGCTTTCTTT. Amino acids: CASSETGGSSTEAFF.

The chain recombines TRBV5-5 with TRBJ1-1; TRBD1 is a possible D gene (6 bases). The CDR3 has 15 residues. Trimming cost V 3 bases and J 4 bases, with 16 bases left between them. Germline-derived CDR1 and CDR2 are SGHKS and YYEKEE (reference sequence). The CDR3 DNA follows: TGTGCCAGCAGCTACCCCCGGACAGCCCCCACTGAAGCTTTCTTT. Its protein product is CASSYPRTAPTEAFF.

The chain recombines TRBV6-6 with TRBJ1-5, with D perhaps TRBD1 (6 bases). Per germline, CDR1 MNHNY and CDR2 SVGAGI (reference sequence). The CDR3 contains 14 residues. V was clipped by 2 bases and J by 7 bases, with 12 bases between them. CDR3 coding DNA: TGTGCCAGCAGTTACGGGGGGGCTCGGCAGCCCCAGCATTTT. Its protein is CASSYGGARQPQHF.

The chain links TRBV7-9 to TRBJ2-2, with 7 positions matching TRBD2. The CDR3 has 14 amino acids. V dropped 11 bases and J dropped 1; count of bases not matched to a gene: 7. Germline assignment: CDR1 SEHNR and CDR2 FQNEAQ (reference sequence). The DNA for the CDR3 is TGTGCCTCCCGGGGAGGGGTGAACACCGGGGAGCTGTTTTTT. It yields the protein CASRGGVNTGELFF.

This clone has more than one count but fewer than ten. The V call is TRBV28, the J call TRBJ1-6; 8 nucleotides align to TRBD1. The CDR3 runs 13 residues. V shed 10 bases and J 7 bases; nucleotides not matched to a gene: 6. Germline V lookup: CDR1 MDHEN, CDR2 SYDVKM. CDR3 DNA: TGTGCCACCCGGACAGGGATGAATTCACCCCTCCACTTT. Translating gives CATRTGMNSPLHF.

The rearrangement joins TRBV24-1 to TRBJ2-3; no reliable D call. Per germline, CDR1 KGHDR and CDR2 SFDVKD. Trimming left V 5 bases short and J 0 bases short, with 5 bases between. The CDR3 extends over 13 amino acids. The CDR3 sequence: CATSAPSTDTQYF. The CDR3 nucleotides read TGTGCCACCAGTGCACCTAGCACAGATACGCAGTATTTT.